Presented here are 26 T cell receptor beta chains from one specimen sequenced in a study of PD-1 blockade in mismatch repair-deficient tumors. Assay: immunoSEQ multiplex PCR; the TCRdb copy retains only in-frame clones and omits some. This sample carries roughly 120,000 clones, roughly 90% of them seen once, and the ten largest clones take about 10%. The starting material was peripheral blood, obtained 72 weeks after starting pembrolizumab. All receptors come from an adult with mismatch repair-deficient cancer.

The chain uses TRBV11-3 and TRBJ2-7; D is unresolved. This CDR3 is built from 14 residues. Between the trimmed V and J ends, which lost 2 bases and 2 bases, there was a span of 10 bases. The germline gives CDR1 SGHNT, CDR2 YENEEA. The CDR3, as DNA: TGTGCCAGCAGCTTAACAGCTACCCCCTACGAGCAGTACTTC. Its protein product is CASSLTATPYEQYF. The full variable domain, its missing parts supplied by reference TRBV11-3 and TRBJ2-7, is EAGVVQSPRYKIIEKKQPVAFWCNPISGHNTLYWYLQNLGQGPELLIRYENEEAVDDSQLPKDRFSAERLKGVDSTLKIQPAELGDSAVYLCASSLTATPYEQYFGPGTRLTVT.

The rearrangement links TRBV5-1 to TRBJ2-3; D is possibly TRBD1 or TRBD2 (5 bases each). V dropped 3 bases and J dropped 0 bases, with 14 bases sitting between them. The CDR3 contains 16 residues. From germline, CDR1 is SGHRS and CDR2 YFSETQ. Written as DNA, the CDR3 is TGCGCCAGCAGCTGGGGGACGGACACTAGCACAGATACGCAGTATTTT. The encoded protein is CASSWGTDTSTDTQYF. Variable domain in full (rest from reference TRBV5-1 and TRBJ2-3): KAGVTQTPRYLIKTRGQQVTLSCSPISGHRSVSWYQQTPGQGLQFLFEYFSETQRNKGNFPGRFSGRQFSNSRSEMNVSTLELGDSALYLCASSWGTDTSTDTQYFGPGTRLTVL.

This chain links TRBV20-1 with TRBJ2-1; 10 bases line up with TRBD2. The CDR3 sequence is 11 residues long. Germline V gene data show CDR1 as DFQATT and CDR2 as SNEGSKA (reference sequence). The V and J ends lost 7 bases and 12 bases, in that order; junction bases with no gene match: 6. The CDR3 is CSVASGRRQFF. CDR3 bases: TGCAGTGTGGCTAGCGGGAGACGGCAGTTCTTC.

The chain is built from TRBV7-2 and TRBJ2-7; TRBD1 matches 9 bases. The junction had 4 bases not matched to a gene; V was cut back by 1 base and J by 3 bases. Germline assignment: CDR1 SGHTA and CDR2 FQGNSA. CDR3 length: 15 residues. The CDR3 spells CASSLGTGVIYEQYF. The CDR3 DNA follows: TGTGCCAGCAGCTTAGGGACAGGGGTTATCTACGAGCAGTACTTC.

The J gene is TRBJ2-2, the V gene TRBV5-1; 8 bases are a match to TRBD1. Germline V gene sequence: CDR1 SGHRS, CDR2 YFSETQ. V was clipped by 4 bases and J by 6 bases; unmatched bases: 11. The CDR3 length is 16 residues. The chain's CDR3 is CASSPGQGAFSGELFF. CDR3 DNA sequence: TGCGCCAGCAGCCCAGGGCAGGGGGCTTTTTCCGGGGAGCTGTTTTTT.

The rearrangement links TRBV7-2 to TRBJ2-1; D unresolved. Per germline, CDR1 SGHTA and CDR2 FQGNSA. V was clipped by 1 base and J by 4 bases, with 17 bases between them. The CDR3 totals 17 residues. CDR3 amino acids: CASSLVVGRLRYNEQFF. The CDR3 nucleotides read TGTGCCAGCAGCTTAGTGGTCGGGCGCCTACGATACAATGAGCAGTTCTTC.

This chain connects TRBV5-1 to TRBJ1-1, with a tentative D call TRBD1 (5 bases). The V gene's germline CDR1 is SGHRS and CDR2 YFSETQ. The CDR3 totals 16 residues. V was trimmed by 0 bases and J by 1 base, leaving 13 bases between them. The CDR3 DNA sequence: TGCGCCAGCAGCTTGGTTTCGGGGGTCAGGAACACTGAAGCTTTCTTT. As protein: CASSLVSGVRNTEAFF.

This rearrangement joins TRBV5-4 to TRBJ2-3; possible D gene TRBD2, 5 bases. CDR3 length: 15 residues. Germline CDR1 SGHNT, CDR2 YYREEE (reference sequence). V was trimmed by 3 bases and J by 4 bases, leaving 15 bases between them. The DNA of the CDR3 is TGTGCCAGCAGCTCAATACTAGAGTCCCCAGATACGCAGTATTTT. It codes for CASSSILESPDTQYF.

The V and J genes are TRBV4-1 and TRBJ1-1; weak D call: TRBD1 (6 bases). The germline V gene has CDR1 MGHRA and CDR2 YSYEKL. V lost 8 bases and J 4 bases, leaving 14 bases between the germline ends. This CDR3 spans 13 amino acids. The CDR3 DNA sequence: TGCGCCAGCTGCGAGGGGGGGGGCACTGAAGCTTTCTTT. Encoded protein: CASCEGGGTEAFF.

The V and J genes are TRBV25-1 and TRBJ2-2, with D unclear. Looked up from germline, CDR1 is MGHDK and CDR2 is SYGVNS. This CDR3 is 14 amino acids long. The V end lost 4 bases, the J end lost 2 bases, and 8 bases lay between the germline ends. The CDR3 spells CASSARPNTGELFF. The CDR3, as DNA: TGTGCCAGCAGTGCTCGGCCTAACACCGGGGAGCTGTTTTTT. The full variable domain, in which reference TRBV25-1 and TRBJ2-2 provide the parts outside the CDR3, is EADIYQTPRYLVIGTGKKITLECSQTMGHDKMYWYQQDPGMELHLIHYSYGVNSTEKGDLSSESTVSRIRTEHFPLTLESARPSHTSQYLCASSARPNTGELFFGEGSRLTVL.

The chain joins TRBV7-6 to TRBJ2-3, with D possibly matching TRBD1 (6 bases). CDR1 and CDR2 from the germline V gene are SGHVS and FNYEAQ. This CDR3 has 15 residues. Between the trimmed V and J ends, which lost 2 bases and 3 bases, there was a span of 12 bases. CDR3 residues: CASSLYRERTDTQYF. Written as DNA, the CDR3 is TGTGCCAGCAGCTTATACAGGGAACGGACAGATACGCAGTATTTT.

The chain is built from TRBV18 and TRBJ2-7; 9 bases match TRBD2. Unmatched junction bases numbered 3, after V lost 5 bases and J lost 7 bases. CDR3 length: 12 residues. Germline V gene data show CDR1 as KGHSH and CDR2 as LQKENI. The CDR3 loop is CASSMLAGEQYF. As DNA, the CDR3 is TGTGCCAGCTCAATGCTAGCGGGAGAGCAGTACTTC.

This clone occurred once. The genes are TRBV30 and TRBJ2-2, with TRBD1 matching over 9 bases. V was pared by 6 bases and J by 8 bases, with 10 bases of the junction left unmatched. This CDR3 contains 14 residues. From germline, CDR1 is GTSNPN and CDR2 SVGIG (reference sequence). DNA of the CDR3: TGTGCCTGTAGTTGGACAGGGGACGGTGGGGAGCTGTTTTTT. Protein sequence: CACSWTGDGGELFF.

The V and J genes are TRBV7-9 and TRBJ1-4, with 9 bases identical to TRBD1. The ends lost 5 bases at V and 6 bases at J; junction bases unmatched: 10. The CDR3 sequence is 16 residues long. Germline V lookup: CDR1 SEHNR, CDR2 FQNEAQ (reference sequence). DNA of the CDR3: TGTGCCAGCAGCATCCCGGACAGGGGACTCCATGAAAAACTGTTTTTT. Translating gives CASSIPDRGLHEKLFF.

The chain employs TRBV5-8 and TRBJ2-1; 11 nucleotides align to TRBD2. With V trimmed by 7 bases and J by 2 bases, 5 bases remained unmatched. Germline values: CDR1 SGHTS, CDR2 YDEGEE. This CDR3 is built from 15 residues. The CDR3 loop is CASYLAGGPYNEQFF. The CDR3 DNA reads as TGTGCCAGCTATCTAGCGGGAGGCCCCTACAATGAGCAGTTCTTC.

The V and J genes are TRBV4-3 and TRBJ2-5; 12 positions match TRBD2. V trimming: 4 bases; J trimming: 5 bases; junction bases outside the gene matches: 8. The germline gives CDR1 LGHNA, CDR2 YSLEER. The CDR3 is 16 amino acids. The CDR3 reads CASSPRLAGAHETQYF. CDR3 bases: TGCGCCAGCAGCCCACGACTAGCGGGAGCGCACGAGACCCAGTACTTC.

This chain's CDR3 is CASSPTTGAETEAFF. Here the CDR3 DNA reads TGTGCCAGCAGCCCCACGACAGGAGCAGAGACTGAAGCTTTCTTT. The rearrangement links TRBV7-8 to TRBJ1-1; possible D gene TRBD1, 6 bases. CDR3 length: 15 amino acids. V was cut by 5 bases and J by 5 bases, with 18 bases left in between. CDR1 is SGHVS and CDR2 is FQNEAQ in the germline V gene.

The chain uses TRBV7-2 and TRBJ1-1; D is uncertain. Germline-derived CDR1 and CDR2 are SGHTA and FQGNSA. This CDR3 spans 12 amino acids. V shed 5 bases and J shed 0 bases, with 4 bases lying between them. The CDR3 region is CASSIMNTEAFF. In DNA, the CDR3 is TGTGCCAGCAGCATTATGAACACTGAAGCTTTCTTT. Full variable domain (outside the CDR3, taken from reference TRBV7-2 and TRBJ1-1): GAGVSQSPSNKVTEKGKDVELRCDPISGHTALYWYRQSLGQGLEFLIYFQGNSAPDKSGLPSDRFSAERTGGSVSTLTIQRTQQEDSAVYLCASSIMNTEAFFGQGTRLTVV.

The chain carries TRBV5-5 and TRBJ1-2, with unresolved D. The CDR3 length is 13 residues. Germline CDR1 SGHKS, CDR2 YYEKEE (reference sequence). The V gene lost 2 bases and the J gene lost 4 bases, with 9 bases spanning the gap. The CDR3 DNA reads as TGTGCCAGCAGCTTCTTAACCACCTATGGCTACACCTTC. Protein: CASSFLTTYGYTF.

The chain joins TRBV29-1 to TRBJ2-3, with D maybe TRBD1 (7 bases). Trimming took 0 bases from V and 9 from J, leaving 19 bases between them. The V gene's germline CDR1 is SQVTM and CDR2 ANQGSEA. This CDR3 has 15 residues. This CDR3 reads CSVEDGTRGAGTQYF. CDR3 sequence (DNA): TGCAGCGTTGAAGATGGAACCAGGGGGGCCGGAACGCAGTATTTT.

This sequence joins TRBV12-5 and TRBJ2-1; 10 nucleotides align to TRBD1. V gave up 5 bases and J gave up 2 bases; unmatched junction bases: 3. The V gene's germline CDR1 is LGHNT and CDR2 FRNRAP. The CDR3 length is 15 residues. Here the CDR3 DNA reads TGTGCTAGTGGTACTGGGACAGGGGCCTACAATGAGCAGTTCTTC. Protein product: CASGTGTGAYNEQFF.

The CDR3 nucleotides read TGTGCCAGCGTTTCACCGGCGGTGTGGGACATGAACACTGAAGCTTTCTTT. This gives the protein CASVSPAVWDMNTEAFF. The V call is TRBV11-2, the J call TRBJ1-1; tentative D call: TRBD1 (6 bases). The germline CDR1 and CDR2 sequences are SGHAT and FQNNGV. The CDR3 loop spans 17 amino acids. V dropped 8 bases and J dropped 0 bases, with 22 bases sitting between them.

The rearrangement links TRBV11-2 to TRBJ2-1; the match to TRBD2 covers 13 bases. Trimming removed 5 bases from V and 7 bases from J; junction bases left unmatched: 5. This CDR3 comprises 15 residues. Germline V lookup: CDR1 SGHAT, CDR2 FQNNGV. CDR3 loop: CASSPRGLAGNEQFF. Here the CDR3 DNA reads TGTGCCAGCAGCCCACGGGGACTAGCGGGGAATGAGCAGTTCTTC.

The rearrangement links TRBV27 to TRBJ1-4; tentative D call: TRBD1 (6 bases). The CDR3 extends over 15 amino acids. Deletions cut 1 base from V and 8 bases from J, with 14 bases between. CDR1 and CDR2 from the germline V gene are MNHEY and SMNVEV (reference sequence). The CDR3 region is CASSLYGQLGEKLFF. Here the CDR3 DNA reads TGTGCCAGCAGTTTATACGGACAGCTGGGCGAAAAACTGTTTTTT.

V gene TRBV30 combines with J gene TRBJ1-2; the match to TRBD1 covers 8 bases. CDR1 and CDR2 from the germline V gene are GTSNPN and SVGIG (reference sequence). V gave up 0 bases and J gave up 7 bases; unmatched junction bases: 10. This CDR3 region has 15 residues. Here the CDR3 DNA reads TGTGCCTGGAGTGTACTTTTCAGGGGGCGCGGTGGCTACACCTTC. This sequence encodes CAWSVLFRGRGGYTF.

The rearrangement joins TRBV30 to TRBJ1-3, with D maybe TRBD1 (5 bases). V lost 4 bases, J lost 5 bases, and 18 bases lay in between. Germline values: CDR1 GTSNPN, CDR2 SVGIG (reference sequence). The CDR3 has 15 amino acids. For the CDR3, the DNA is TGTGCCTGGACCCCGGGGCTGGGTGTAAGAAACACCATATATTTT. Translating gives CAWTPGLGVRNTIYF.